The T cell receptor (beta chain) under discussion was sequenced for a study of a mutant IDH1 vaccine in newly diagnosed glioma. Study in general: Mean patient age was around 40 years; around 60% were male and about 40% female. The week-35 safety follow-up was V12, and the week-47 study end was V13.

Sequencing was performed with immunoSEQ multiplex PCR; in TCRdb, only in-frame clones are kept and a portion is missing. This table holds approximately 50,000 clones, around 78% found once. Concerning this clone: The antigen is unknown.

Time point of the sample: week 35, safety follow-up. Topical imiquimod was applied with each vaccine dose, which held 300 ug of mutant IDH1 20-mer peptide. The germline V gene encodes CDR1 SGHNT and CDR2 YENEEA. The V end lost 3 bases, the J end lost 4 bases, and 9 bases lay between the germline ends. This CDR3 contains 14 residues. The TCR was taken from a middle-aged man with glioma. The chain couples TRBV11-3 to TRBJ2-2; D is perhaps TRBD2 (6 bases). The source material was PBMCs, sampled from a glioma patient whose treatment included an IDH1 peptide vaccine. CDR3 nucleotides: TGTGCCAGCAGCTTCGGGGGTAGCACCGGGGAGCTGTTTTTT. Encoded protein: CASSFGGSTGELFF.